The 31 T cell receptor beta chains presented below share a single source sample, sequenced in a study of blood T cell repertoires in COVID-19. The method was immunoSEQ multiplex PCR; TCRdb's version includes in-frame clones alone and lacks a portion of them. The sample lists approximately 82,000 clones; roughly 90% were seen once. The sequenced sample was PBMCs or T cells enriched from blood (not recorded which). The receptors shown here come from a woman aged 45 to 65 with acute COVID-19.

This chain joins TRBV5-1 and TRBJ1-6; 9 bases align to TRBD1. This CDR3 contains 16 residues. Trimming at V came to 0 bases and at J to 8 bases, leaving 6 bases not matched to a gene. Germline V gives CDR1 SGHRS, CDR2 YFSETQ. Written as DNA, the CDR3 is TGCGCCAGCAGCTTGGGGACAGGGGATGGGGATTCACCCCTCCACTTT. It encodes CASSLGTGDGDSPLHF.

This chain uses TRBV30 with TRBJ1-5, with 7 nucleotides matching TRBD1. This CDR3 region has 13 residues. The V gene end was trimmed by 1 base and the J gene end by 7 bases; junction bases not matched to a gene: 4. Germline V CDR1 and CDR2: GTSNPN, SVGIG (reference sequence). CDR3 loop: CAWSGQGGQPQHF. The CDR3 DNA is TGTGCCTGGAGTGGACAGGGTGGACAGCCCCAGCATTTT.

The V call is TRBV3-1 (or the pseudogene TRBV3-2), the J call TRBJ2-2, with D tentatively TRBD2 (6 bases). Germline V CDR1 and CDR2: LGHDT, YNNKEL (reference sequence). Trimming removed 4 bases from V and 1 base from J, with 10 bases in between. The CDR3 runs to 15 residues. The CDR3 nucleotides read TGTGCCAGCAGCCGGGTGGGAGGGAACACCGGGGAGCTGTTTTTT. Amino acids: CASSRVGGNTGELFF.

The chain uses TRBV2 and TRBJ2-1, with 8 nucleotides matching TRBD1. The CDR3 is 14 residues long. Per germline, CDR1 SNHLY and CDR2 FYNNEI. After removal of 6 bases from V and 4 bases from J, the junction contained 5 bases not matched to a gene. The CDR3 region is CASRDRVSYNEQFF. The CDR3 nucleotides are TGTGCCAGCAGGGACAGGGTCTCTTACAATGAGCAGTTCTTC.

V and J are TRBV7-9 and TRBJ2-2; D not certain. CDR3 length: 11 residues. Germline CDR1 and CDR2: SEHNR and FQNEAQ (reference sequence). V was pared by 5 bases and J by 4 bases, with 2 bases between. CDR3 protein: CASSRTGELFF. CDR3 DNA sequence: TGTGCCAGCAGCCGCACCGGGGAGCTGTTTTTT.

V gene TRBV27 combines with J gene TRBJ2-3; 7 bases are a match to TRBD2. The V segment lost 5 bases and the J segment 1 base; nucleotides outside the gene matches: 12. CDR3 length: 17 residues. In germline, CDR1 is MNHEY, CDR2 SMNVEV (reference sequence). CDR3 sequence reads: CASSQNWAGVGTDTQYF. CDR3 DNA sequence: TGTGCCAGCAGTCAAAATTGGGCGGGAGTCGGCACAGATACGCAGTATTTT.

This clone was picked up one time. V is TRBV30 and J is TRBJ2-2; no clear D gene. Germline V CDR1 and CDR2: GTSNPN, SVGIG (reference sequence). Trimming pared 5 bases from V and 9 bases from J, leaving 10 bases between. The CDR3 covers 11 residues. The CDR3 DNA reads as TGTGCCTGGGCCGACACTTGGGAGCTGTTTTTT. The encoded protein is CAWADTWELFF.

The genes are TRBV29-1 and TRBJ1-1; TRBD1 is a possible D gene (6 bases). The length of the CDR3 is 12 residues. From germline, CDR1 is SQVTM and CDR2 ANQGSEA. The V and J ends lost 4 bases and 6 bases respectively, with 12 bases between them. The CDR3 reads CSVATGKPEAFF. The CDR3 nucleotides are TGCAGCGTTGCTACAGGGAAACCTGAAGCTTTCTTT.

This chain uses TRBV19 with TRBJ2-1; D gene unclear. The V end lost 1 base, the J end lost 8 bases, and 15 bases lay between the germline ends. Germline V CDR1 and CDR2: LNHDA, SQIVND (reference sequence). CDR3 length: 15 amino acids. The CDR3 sequence: CASSIAARSADEQFF. The CDR3 DNA follows: TGTGCCAGTAGTATAGCGGCCCGTTCCGCGGATGAGCAGTTCTTC.

The chain recombines TRBV19 with TRBJ1-1; perhaps TRBD1 as D (6 bases). CDR1 and CDR2 (germline): LNHDA, SQIVND (reference sequence). V was pared by 10 bases and J by 1 base, with 10 bases between. The CDR3 sequence is 12 residues long. CDR3 DNA sequence: TGTGCCACCTTGGACAGGAACACTGAAGCTTTCTTT. It yields the protein CATLDRNTEAFF.

This chain's CDR3 is CASREGADQPQHF. The DNA for the CDR3 is TGTGCCAGCAGGGAGGGGGCCGATCAGCCCCAGCATTTT. The chain combines TRBV21-1 with TRBJ1-5; the table's D call of TRBD1 was not tested on the DNA. TRBV21-1 is tagged as a pseudogene. The CDR3 has 13 residues.

V gene TRBV7-9 combines with J gene TRBJ1-3; 9 bases agree with TRBD1. Looked up from germline, CDR1 is SEHNR and CDR2 is FQNEAQ (reference sequence). J was trimmed by 5 bases and V by 4 bases; bases with no gene match: 6. This CDR3 spans 15 amino acids. CDR3 region: CASSYQGQGRNTIYF. The DNA of the CDR3 is TGTGCCAGCAGCTACCAGGGACAGGGCCGAAACACCATATATTTT.

J is TRBJ1-5 and V is TRBV5-1; possibly TRBD1 for D (5 bases). Germline V CDR1 and CDR2: SGHRS, YFSETQ. The V and J ends lost 0 bases and 0 bases respectively, with 7 bases between them. The length of the CDR3 is 15 residues. DNA of the CDR3: TGCGCCAGCAGCTTGGCGGGGGATAGCAATCAGCCCCAGCATTTT. It is translated as CASSLAGDSNQPQHF.

The J gene is TRBJ2-1, the V gene TRBV7-9; 13 bases match TRBD2. The germline V gene encodes CDR1 SEHNR and CDR2 FQNEAQ (reference sequence). V lost 5 bases and J lost 0; bases outside the gene matches: 10. The CDR3 spans 19 residues. CDR3 sequence: CASSPSPGLAGFSYNEQFF. Here the CDR3 DNA reads TGTGCCAGCAGCCCGTCGCCGGGACTAGCGGGATTCTCCTACAATGAGCAGTTCTTC. The variable domain in full, with the rest retrieved from reference TRBV7-9 and TRBJ2-1, is DTGVSQNPRHKITKRGQNVTFRCDPISEHNRLYWYRQTLGQGPEFLTYFQNEAQLEKSRLLSDRFSAERPKGSFSTLEIQRTEQGDSAMYLCASSPSPGLAGFSYNEQFFGPGTRLTVL.

This sequence joins TRBV19 and TRBJ1-3; 11 bases line up with TRBD1. This CDR3 spans 16 amino acids. The germline V gene has CDR1 LNHDA and CDR2 SQIVND (reference sequence). V shed 4 bases and J 2 bases; nucleotides not matched to a gene: 4. The CDR3 DNA sequence: TGTGCCAGTAGTAACCCGGACAGGGGGCCTGGAAACACCATATATTTT. Protein product: CASSNPDRGPGNTIYF.

This chain links TRBV10-1 with TRBJ2-1; D not certain. CDR1 and CDR2 (germline): WNHNN, SYGVQD (reference sequence). The CDR3 covers 17 residues. Trimming removed 2 bases at V and 8 bases at J, with 22 bases between. The CDR3 protein is CASSEIPLYLPYDEQFF. As DNA, the CDR3 is TGCGCCAGCAGTGAGATCCCTCTCTACCTCCCATACGATGAGCAGTTCTTC.

In this sample, this clone turned up once. The V gene is TRBV11-2, the J gene TRBJ1-5, with D unresolved. V lost 0 bases to trimming and J lost 5 bases, with 11 bases between them. The CDR3 contains 15 residues. CDR1 is SGHAT, CDR2 FQNNGV, per germline. The DNA for the CDR3 is TGTGCCAGCAGCTTAGATGGGCAACCCCATCAGCCCCAGCATTTT. Its protein is CASSLDGQPHQPQHF.

J is TRBJ2-1 and V is TRBV12-3 or TRBV12-4; 8 bases match TRBD1. The CDR3 runs 13 residues. The V gene end was trimmed by 7 bases and the J gene end by 6 bases; junction bases not matched to a gene: 5. The CDR3 DNA reads TGTGCCAGCACCGGGACAGGAGGCAATGAGCAGTTCTTC. Protein sequence: CASTGTGGNEQFF.

V gene TRBV11-3 combines with J gene TRBJ2-7; D is uncertain. The germline V gene has CDR1 SGHNT and CDR2 YENEEA. V gave up 1 base and J gave up 2 bases, with 3 bases separating them. The CDR3 is 12 amino acids. The CDR3 DNA is TGTGCCAGCAGCTTAGCGGCCTACGAGCAGTACTTC. It translates to CASSLAAYEQYF.

The rearrangement joins TRBV12-3 or TRBV12-4 to TRBJ1-2, with unresolved D. This CDR3 is built from 13 residues. Between the trimmed V and J ends, which lost 5 bases and 0 bases, there was a span of 7 bases. The CDR3 nucleotides are TGTGCCAGCAGTGACACGGCTAACTATGGCTACACCTTC. It codes for CASSDTANYGYTF.

The chain recombines TRBV7-3 with TRBJ1-6; TRBD1 agrees at 11 bases. The germline gives CDR1 SGHTA, CDR2 FQGTGA. The junction had 1 base not matched to a gene; V was cut back by 5 bases and J by 7 bases. The CDR3 is made up of 14 amino acids. CDR3 in DNA: TGTGCCAGCAGCCGGACAGGGGGCAATTCACCCCTCCACTTT. It specifies CASSRTGGNSPLHF.

This sequence joins TRBV27 and TRBJ2-6; D remains ambiguous. This CDR3 is built from 13 residues. Germline V CDR1 and CDR2: MNHEY, SMNVEV (reference sequence). V lost 8 bases, J lost 0 bases, and 5 bases lay in between. The CDR3 nucleotides read TGTGCCAGCCGACTCTCTGGGGCCAACGTCCTGACTTTC. Amino acid sequence: CASRLSGANVLTF.

The chain combines TRBV6-5 with TRBJ1-4, with D perhaps TRBD1 (6 bases). The germline V gene has CDR1 MNHEY and CDR2 SVGAGI. V was trimmed by 6 bases and J by 3 bases, leaving 11 bases between them. The CDR3 totals 14 residues. This CDR3 is CASRRTASNEKLFF. As DNA, the CDR3 is TGTGCCAGCAGACGGACAGCCTCTAATGAAAAACTGTTTTTT.

The chain employs TRBV7-8 and TRBJ2-1; D is ambiguous. The V end was cut by 5 bases, the J end by 1 base, with 9 bases between. Germline CDR1 SGHVS, CDR2 FQNEAQ. This CDR3 region has 14 residues. CDR3 nucleotides: TGTGCCAGCAGCCCCTCCCGTTCCTACAATGAGCAGTTCTTC. This translates into CASSPSRSYNEQFF. Based on the CDR3 plus reference TRBV7-8 and TRBJ2-1, the full variable domain is GAGVSQSPRYKVAKRGQDVALRCDPISGHVSLFWYQQALGQGPEFLTYFQNEAQLDKSGLPSDRFFAERPEGSVSTLKIQRTQQEDSAVYLCASSPSRSYNEQFFGPGTRLTVL.

V gene TRBV19 combines with J gene TRBJ1-3; TRBD1 agrees at 9 bases. The length of the CDR3 is 16 residues. V lost 4 bases to trimming and J lost 3 bases; unmatched junction nucleotides: 7. Germline CDR1 reads LNHDA; CDR2 reads SQIVND (reference sequence). Here the CDR3 reads CASSTTTGGGGNTIYF. CDR3 coding DNA: TGTGCCAGTAGTACCACGACAGGGGGTGGTGGAAACACCATATATTTT.

The genes are TRBV5-4 and TRBJ2-7; D is ambiguous. Germline CDR1 reads SGHNT; CDR2 reads YYREEE (reference sequence). This CDR3 contains 14 residues. V was trimmed by 0 bases and J by 1 base, leaving 8 bases between them. The CDR3 DNA reads TGTGCCAGCAGCTTGGAGAGTAATTCCTACGAGCAGTACTTC. It translates to CASSLESNSYEQYF.

The chain joins TRBV5-1 to TRBJ2-5, with a possible D match to TRBD2 (6 bases). This CDR3 contains 15 residues. V gave up 0 bases and J gave up 2 bases, with 11 bases separating them. Germline V gene lookup returns CDR1 SGHRS and CDR2 YFSETQ. CDR3 protein: CASSLVLAEQETQYF. The CDR3 DNA follows: TGCGCCAGCAGCTTGGTATTAGCGGAGCAAGAGACCCAGTACTTC.

Only a few counts were recorded for this clone. The chain couples TRBV27 to TRBJ1-5; D is possibly TRBD1 (5 bases). In germline, CDR1 is MNHEY, CDR2 SMNVEV (reference sequence). V dropped 2 bases and J dropped 6 bases, with 8 bases sitting between them. CDR3 length: 13 amino acids. In nucleotides, the CDR3 is TGTGCCAGCAGTTTACAGGGAGGTCAGCCCCAGCATTTT. It yields the protein CASSLQGGQPQHF.

The CDR3 protein is CASSPGGGSQATNEKLFF. In nucleotides, the CDR3 is TGCGCCAGCAGCCCCGGGGGGGGATCCCAAGCAACTAATGAAAAACTGTTTTTT. The chain links TRBV5-1 to TRBJ1-4; D is perhaps TRBD1 (5 bases). Per the germline V gene, CDR1 is SGHRS and CDR2 is YFSETQ. Between the trimmed V and J ends, which lost 4 bases and 0 bases, there was a span of 19 bases. The CDR3 spans 18 residues.

The V gene is TRBV18, the J gene TRBJ1-1, with D hard to call. The length of the CDR3 is 14 residues. V lost 1 base to trimming and J lost 4 bases, with 10 bases between them. Germline values: CDR1 KGHSH, CDR2 LQKENI. As DNA, the CDR3 is TGTGCCAGCTCACCACAGTCCGGTGGCACTGAAGCTTTCTTT. Amino acid sequence: CASSPQSGGTEAFF.

This sequence joins TRBV5-6 and TRBJ2-7; 12 bases match TRBD2. Germline V lookup: CDR1 SGHDT, CDR2 YYEEEE. This CDR3 spans 14 amino acids. Germline trimming cut 2 bases from V and 4 bases from J; bases unmatched to any gene: 1. CDR3 nucleotide sequence: TGTGCCAGCAGCTTAACTAGCGGGAGGTACGAGCAGTACTTC. Its translation: CASSLTSGRYEQYF. The entire variable domain, with the rest obtained from reference TRBV5-6 and TRBJ2-7, is as follows: DAGVTQSPTHLIKTRGQQVTLRCSPKSGHDTVSWYQQALGQGPQFIFQYYEEEERQRGNFPDRFSGHQFPNYSSELNVNALLLGDSALYLCASSLTSGRYEQYFGPGTRLTVT.